The 10 T cell receptor beta chains in this list originate from one sample, sequenced in a study of CD8+ T cells in alopecia areata. Extraction of RNA preceded its reverse transcription into cDNA, which served as the sequencing template. Produced via immunoSEQ multiplex PCR; TCRdb's table is partial and in-frame only. The top ten clones hold around 10% of a sample with roughly 100,000 clones, about nine tenths of them seen once. The treatment denotes: oral pan-JAK inhibitor, 5-10 mg twice daily. The sample here was CD8+ T cells sorted from blood, taken at roughly week 30, from a patient treated with tofacitinib. The receptors come from a human donor with alopecia areata.

This clone was picked up one time. The rearrangement joins TRBV9 to TRBJ1-1; 10 bases fit TRBD1. The CDR3 has 15 residues. CDR1 and CDR2 from the germline V gene are SGDLS and YYNGEE. V lost 4 bases to trimming and J lost 3 bases; unmatched junction nucleotides: 6. Here the CDR3 reads CASSLGTGADTEAFF. The CDR3 DNA reads as TGTGCCAGCAGCCTGGGGACAGGGGCCGACACTGAAGCTTTCTTT.

The J gene is TRBJ1-5, the V gene TRBV19; 7 bases match TRBD1. With V trimmed by 3 bases and J by 2 bases, 1 base remained unmatched. The germline CDR1 and CDR2 sequences are LNHDA and SQIVND (reference sequence). This CDR3 is built from 14 residues. For the CDR3, the DNA is TGTGCCAGTAGTATCGGACAGGGCAATCAGCCCCAGCATTTT. It translates to CASSIGQGNQPQHF.

V is TRBV4-1 and J is TRBJ2-5, with D perhaps TRBD2 (5 bases). The DNA end is more similar to TRBJ2-7, so the J call may be wrong. CDR3 size: 13 residues. Looked up from germline, CDR1 is MGHRA and CDR2 is YSYEKL. The DNA for the CDR3 is TGCGCCAGCAGCCAAGGGGGAGTGGACGAGCAGTACTTC. It yields the protein CASSQGGVDEQYF.

This clone has only a few counts. This chain joins TRBV11-2 and TRBJ2-3; D is possibly TRBD1 or TRBD2 (5 bases each). Germline V lookup: CDR1 SGHAT, CDR2 FQNNGV. The CDR3 has 14 amino acids. The ends were cut back, 4 bases at V and 5 bases at J, with 13 bases in the middle. The CDR3 DNA follows: TGTGCCAGCAGCTCCCGGGACGCCGGAGATACGCAGTATTTT. Translated, it gives CASSSRDAGDTQYF.

V and J are TRBV4-1 and TRBJ2-7; D call uncertain. The CDR3 contains 16 residues. Per germline, CDR1 MGHRA and CDR2 YSYEKL. Trimming left V 0 bases short and J 5 bases short, with 17 bases between. The CDR3 sequence is CASSQESEWNSHEQYF. Written as DNA, the CDR3 is TGCGCCAGCAGCCAAGAGAGCGAGTGGAACAGCCACGAGCAGTACTTC.

The gene calls are TRBV6-1 and TRBJ1-4, with 10 bases aligning to TRBD1. Losses at the gene ends were 6 bases for V and 7 bases for J; bases not matched to a gene: 8. Germline V gene data show CDR1 as MNHNS and CDR2 as SASEGT. This CDR3 contains 15 residues. CDR3 amino acids: CASSLDRGLTEKLFF. The CDR3 DNA follows: TGTGCCAGCAGCCTAGACAGGGGGCTTACTGAAAAACTGTTTTTT.

The genes are TRBV30 and TRBJ2-7; maybe TRBD2 (5 bases). The CDR3 loop spans 11 amino acids. Germline V lookup: CDR1 GTSNPN, CDR2 SVGIG (reference sequence). Trimming took 5 bases from V and 3 from J, leaving 8 bases between them. This CDR3 reads CAWASGYEQYF. The DNA of the CDR3 is TGTGCCTGGGCAAGCGGCTACGAGCAGTACTTC. The full variable domain, its missing parts supplied by reference TRBV30 and TRBJ2-7, is SQTIHQWPATLVQPVGSPLSLECTVEGTSNPNLYWYRQAAGRGLQLLFYSVGIGQISSEVPQNLSASRPQDRQFILSSKKLLLSDSGFYLCAWASGYEQYFGPGTRLTVT.

The chain recombines TRBV13 with TRBJ2-3; 7 bases agree with TRBD1. This CDR3 is built from 12 residues. Germline V gives CDR1 PRHDT, CDR2 FYEKMQ (reference sequence). Trimming removed 5 bases from V and 8 bases from J; junction bases left unmatched: 4. CDR3 DNA: TGTGCCAGCAGCCGGGACAGCGGTACGCAGTATTTT. This translates into CASSRDSGTQYF. The whole variable domain, remainder taken from reference TRBV13 and TRBJ2-3, is AAGVIQSPRHLIKEKRETATLKCYPIPRHDTVYWYQQGPGQDPQFLISFYEKMQSDKGSIPDRFSAQQFSDYHSELNMSSLELGDSALYFCASSRDSGTQYFGPGTRLTVL.

CDR3 sequence: CSVNGQLSYNEQFF. The CDR3 DNA follows: TGCAGCGTTAATGGACAGCTATCCTACAATGAGCAGTTCTTC. V usage is TRBV29-1 and J usage is TRBJ2-1; perhaps TRBD1 as D (6 bases). V lost 5 bases to trimming and J lost 1 base, with 12 bases between them. Germline lookup yields CDR1 SQVTM and CDR2 ANQGSEA. The CDR3 covers 14 residues.

The chain recombines TRBV6-1 with TRBJ2-7, with D possibly matching TRBD1 (5 bases). The CDR3 is made up of 14 amino acids. V gave up 2 bases and J gave up 6 bases, with 14 bases separating them. CDR1 and CDR2 (germline): MNHNS, SASEGT. The CDR3 coding sequence is TGTGCCAGCAGTGAAATGGGGCAGGCCAGCGAGCAGTACTTC. This encodes CASSEMGQASEQYF.